The rows below give T cell receptor beta chains drawn from one sample of a study of cytomegalovirus exposure and HLA in healthy donors. Assay used: immunoSEQ multiplex PCR; TCRdb lists only in-frame clones, some missing. The sample lists nearly 110,000 clones; roughly 90% were seen once. The sequencing sample was made of PBMCs. These receptor sequences come from a woman younger than 30 in good health and CMV-seropositive. Each CDR3 is given with its conserved first and last residue. D genes are given only for firm matches. Size is stated for part of the rows, as once, few or many counts, or as a class when the clone is expanded.

d_call	cdr3_length	v_call	clone_size	j_call	cdr3_aa	cdr3_nt
-	12	TRBV9	-	TRBJ1-4	CASSFNNEKLFF	TGTGCCAGCAGCTTCAATAATGAAAAACTGTTTTTT
TRBD2	15	TRBV29-1	-	TRBJ2-5	CSACPDPGLAETQYF	TGCAGCGCCTGCCCGGACCCGGGACTAGCAGAGACCCAGTACTTC
TRBD1	16	TRBV2	few	TRBJ1-6	CASSRTGVENNSPLHF	TGTGCCAGCAGTAGGACAGGGGTTGAGAATAATTCACCCCTCCACTTT
TRBD2	15	TRBV5-6	-	TRBJ2-2	CASSFGGGAPGELFF	TGTGCCAGCAGCTTCGGCGGGGGGGCACCCGGGGAGCTGTTTTTT
TRBD1	17	TRBV5-1	-	TRBJ2-2	CASSKGQGSDRTGELFF	TGCGCCAGCAGCAAGGGACAGGGAAGTGATCGGACCGGGGAGCTGTTTTTT
TRBD2	16	TRBV2	-	TRBJ2-5	CASSGRVGGGLETQYF	TGTGCCAGCAGTGGCCGCGTGGGGGGGGGTTTGGAGACCCAGTACTTC
TRBD2	16	TRBV5-5	-	TRBJ2-1	CASSLVSGVTYNEQFF	TGTGCCAGCAGCTTGGTCAGCGGGGTAACGTACAATGAGCAGTTCTTC
TRBD1	15	TRBV19	-	TRBJ1-5	CASSMWDRDRQPQHF	TGTGCCAGTAGTATGTGGGACAGAGACCGTCAGCCCCAGCATTTT
TRBD1	14	TRBV6-5	-	TRBJ2-1	CASSSGTEGNEQFF	TGTGCCAGCAGCTCCGGGACAGAAGGCAATGAGCAGTTCTTC
TRBD1	15	TRBV10-3	-	TRBJ2-1	CAITEPGQATNEQFF	TGTGCCATAACGGAACCGGGACAGGCTACGAATGAGCAGTTCTTC
-	15	TRBV21-1	-	TRBJ1-4	CASRAGSPLGEKLFF	TGTGCCAGCAGAGCGGGATCCCCCTTGGGTGAAAAACTGTTTTTT
TRBD1	15	TRBV28	-	TRBJ1-4	CASSLTGTGYEKLFF	TGTGCCAGCAGTCTGACCGGGACAGGGTATGAAAAACTGTTTTTT
TRBD1	16	TRBV19	-	TRBJ2-1	CASSIRTGDPYNEQFF	TGTGCCAGTAGTATTCGGACAGGGGACCCCTACAATGAGCAGTTCTTC
-	15	TRBV5-1	-	TRBJ1-3	CASSLEGGSGNTIYF	TGCGCCAGCAGCTTGGAAGGAGGCTCTGGAAACACCATATATTTT
-	14	TRBV4-1	once	TRBJ1-3	CASSQAGAGNTIYF	TGCGCCAGCAGCCAGGCCGGGGCTGGAAACACCATATATTTT
TRBD1	17	TRBV28	-	TRBJ2-3	CASSLSYGTVITDTQYF	TGTGCCAGCAGTTTATCGTACGGGACAGTAATCACAGATACGCAGTATTTT
-	19	TRBV4-3	-	TRBJ1-2	CASSQAVESRTVEAYGYTF	TGCGCCAGCAGCCAAGCAGTGGAGTCCAGGACAGTGGAAGCCTATGGCTACACCTTC
-	16	TRBV6-1	-	TRBJ2-7	CASSDVRQVHSYEQYF	TGTGCCAGCAGTGATGTCCGGCAGGTCCACTCCTACGAGCAGTACTTC
TRBD1	15	TRBV27	-	TRBJ1-6	CASSQHRDRGSPLHF	TGTGCCAGCAGTCAACACCGGGACAGGGGTTCACCCCTCCACTTT
TRBD1	17	TRBV10-3	-	TRBJ2-5	CAISESSSQGARETQYF	TGTGCCATCAGTGAGTCCTCCTCCCAGGGGGCTCGGGAGACCCAGTACTTC
-	14	TRBV7-2	-	TRBJ1-5	CASSPGQNQQPQHF	TGTGCCAGCAGCCCTGGACAGAACCAACAGCCCCAGCATTTT
TRBD2	19	TRBV9	-	TRBJ2-1	CASSVVGGGAGGRYNEQFF	TGTGCCAGCAGCGTAGTAGGCGGCGGCGCGGGGGGGCGGTACAATGAGCAGTTCTTC
TRBD1	13	TRBV6-6	once	TRBJ2-7	CASSSGQGYEQYF	TGTGCCAGCAGTTCTGGACAGGGCTACGAGCAGTACTTC
TRBD2	16	TRBV7-6	-	TRBJ2-3	CASSPRTSGGTDTQYF	TGTGCCAGCAGCCCCCGTACTAGCGGGGGCACAGATACGCAGTATTTT
-	13	TRBV9	-	TRBJ2-7	CASSESEGAPQYF	TGTGCCAGCAGCGAAAGTGAAGGGGCCCCTCAGTACTTC
TRBD2	17	TRBV7-7	-	TRBJ2-5	CASSLGLAGPTQETQYF	TGTGCCAGCAGTTTGGGACTAGCGGGGCCAACACAAGAGACCCAGTACTTC
TRBD2	15	TRBV6-4	-	TRBJ2-7	CASSEESGGAYEQYF	TGTGCCAGCAGTGAGGAGAGCGGGGGGGCCTACGAGCAGTACTTC
-	13	TRBV10-3	few	TRBJ2-7	CAISENLAYEQYF	TGTGCCATCAGTGAGAACTTGGCCTACGAGCAGTACTTC
-	16	TRBV4-2	-	TRBJ2-2	CASSPPYPADTGELFF	TGTGCCAGCAGCCCCCCGTACCCAGCGGACACCGGGGAGCTGTTTTTT
-	13	TRBV19	-	TRBJ2-5	CASSTIGGETQYF	TGTGCCAGTAGTACTATCGGGGGAGAGACCCAGTACTTC
TRBD1	14	TRBV5-4	-	TRBJ1-3	CASSSGQGFDTIYF	TGTGCCAGCAGCTCGGGACAGGGGTTCGACACCATATATTTT
-	20	TRBV7-3	-	TRBJ2-2	CASAVLRGEKEDRNTGELFF	TGTGCCAGCGCTGTTTTACGGGGGGAGAAAGAGGACAGGAACACCGGGGAGCTGTTTTTT
-	12	TRBV7-9	few	TRBJ1-2	CASSYSGGGYTF	TGTGCCAGCAGCTATTCGGGGGGTGGCTACACCTTC
TRBD1	13	TRBV6-1	-	TRBJ2-7	CASSDRGPGEQYF	TGTGCCAGCAGTGACAGGGGGCCGGGGGAGCAGTACTTC
-	16	TRBV7-9	-	TRBJ2-3	CASSLGSGPQYDTQYF	TGTGCCAGCAGCTTAGGCTCAGGTCCCCAGTATGATACGCAGTATTTT
TRBD1	15	TRBV5-4	-	TRBJ1-4	CASSLKGQWNEKLFF	TGTGCCAGCAGCTTGAAGGGACAGTGGAATGAAAAACTGTTTTTT
TRBD2	18	TRBV4-2	-	TRBJ2-1	CASSQDRGSGGAYNEQFF	TGTGCCAGCAGCCAAGATCGAGGTAGCGGGGGGGCCTACAATGAGCAGTTCTTC
-	14	TRBV6-6	-	TRBJ1-1	CAGRVEGGNTEAFF	TGTGCCGGACGTGTCGAAGGGGGGAACACTGAAGCTTTCTTT
TRBD1	14	TRBV5-1	-	TRBJ2-3	CASSLTGEQDTQYF	TGCGCCAGCAGCTTGACAGGGGAACAAGATACGCAGTATTTT
-	13	TRBV28	-	TRBJ1-2	CASSLPDTFGYTF	TGTGCCAGCAGTCTCCCGGACACGTTCGGCTACACCTTC
TRBD1	14	TRBV6-6	many	TRBJ1-6	CASSATGGNSPLHF	TGTGCCAGCTCCGCGACAGGGGGAAATTCACCCCTCCACTTT